This is a list of T cell receptor beta chains from one sample in a study of cytomegalovirus exposure and HLA in healthy donors. Assay used: immunoSEQ multiplex PCR; TCRdb lists only in-frame clones, some missing. The table includes 110,000 to 150,000 clones, approximately 80% detected once. The sequenced sample was PBMCs. These receptors all come from a woman between 40 and 55 years old in good health and CMV-seropositive. The conserved cysteine and the conserved F or W are not part of the CDR3 here. The order of the fields is clone size, V gene, CDR3 protein. The size field is filled for only some rows; it gives once, few, many or a size class.

- | TRBV6-1 | ASTRQGSYNSPLH
- | TRBV2 | ASSGLGGGRGNIQY
- | TRBV2 | AARQGAGNSPLH
once | TRBV4-1 | ASSPLTGASYNEQF
- | TRBV30 | AWSVGVSGVYEQY
- | TRBV28 | ASSSPMGAETQY
- | TRBV27 | ASRLRTSQETQY
- | TRBV28 | ASSLLTRGPLGAQY
- | TRBV5-4 | ASSLVGGGPNNEQF
once | TRBV5-1 | ASSLEPGLAYNEQF
- | TRBV7-2 | ASSQGQAKQF
- | TRBV2 | ASSTDRNNEQF
- | TRBV6-5 | ASSYSRGADLYGYT
few | TRBV28 | ASSFGGASYGYT
once | TRBV21-1 | ASSKRQGYTGELF
- | TRBV6-1 | ASSEVRGGNQPQH
- | TRBV7-3 | ASSQKGDTEAF
- | TRBV28 | ASSLWTGSSGEKLF
- | TRBV19 | ASDPLSGGVGTGELF
- | TRBV5-8 | ASSPSRSAVSYEQY
once | TRBV7-6 | ASSLTDSLSTYEQY
- | TRBV10-3 | AISRDRVLNEQY
- | TRBV5-1 | ASSRTASSYNSPLH
- | TRBV29-1 | SVEEGGDRGYT
- | TRBV5-8 | ASSWGGLQETQY
- | TRBV28 | ASSPHSGTGGGQPQH
- | TRBV6-6 | ASGAVTSGDEQY
once | TRBV27 | ASSSGTGPYNEQF
- | TRBV29-1 | SVEGTAGTQY
once | TRBV7-3 | ASSLVAGGGNEQF
- | TRBV2 | ASKGTRYEQY
- | TRBV18 | ASSSRLAGAADTQY
few | TRBV15 | ATSLLSGSGNTIY
- | TRBV7-3 | ASSPRGGRYTEAF
- | TRBV28 | ASINPAGGTYEQY
- | TRBV11-1 | ASSLTVSGNTIY
once | TRBV10-2 | ASRKDRVDTGELF
- | TRBV5-4 | ASSLDFTRGSEAF
- | TRBV27 | AAGRGGYGYT
few | TRBV5-8 | ASSLGQGANVLT
- | TRBV7-2 | ASSPPVYNEQF
few | TRBV5-4 | ASSLVPGVNSPLH
- | TRBV7-8 | ASSLATSGRGNEQF
few | TRBV27 | ASSLGAQPHQPQH
- | TRBV9 | ASSVGSTGQGFDEQY
few | TRBV9 | ASSSPGSPLH
few | TRBV6-6 | ASSYTGEETQY
- | TRBV6-5 | ASSHRAGGPYEQY
- | TRBV28 | ASRGAPYEQY
- | TRBV19 | ASSVQGDQPQH
- | TRBV9 | ASSVARDRVADTQY
- | TRBV7-3 | ASSPRSNTGELF
- | TRBV13 | ASSEVPGGIGTDTQY
- | TRBV7-6 | ASSLGGPAGLAGIY
- | TRBV7-8 | ASSLKLANTGELF
- | TRBV18 | ASSPVAGSTDTQY
- | TRBV7-3 | ASSFSLALTGELF
- | TRBV29-1 | SVEKGQGIGEKLF
- | TRBV21-1 | ASRVGSNATNEKLF